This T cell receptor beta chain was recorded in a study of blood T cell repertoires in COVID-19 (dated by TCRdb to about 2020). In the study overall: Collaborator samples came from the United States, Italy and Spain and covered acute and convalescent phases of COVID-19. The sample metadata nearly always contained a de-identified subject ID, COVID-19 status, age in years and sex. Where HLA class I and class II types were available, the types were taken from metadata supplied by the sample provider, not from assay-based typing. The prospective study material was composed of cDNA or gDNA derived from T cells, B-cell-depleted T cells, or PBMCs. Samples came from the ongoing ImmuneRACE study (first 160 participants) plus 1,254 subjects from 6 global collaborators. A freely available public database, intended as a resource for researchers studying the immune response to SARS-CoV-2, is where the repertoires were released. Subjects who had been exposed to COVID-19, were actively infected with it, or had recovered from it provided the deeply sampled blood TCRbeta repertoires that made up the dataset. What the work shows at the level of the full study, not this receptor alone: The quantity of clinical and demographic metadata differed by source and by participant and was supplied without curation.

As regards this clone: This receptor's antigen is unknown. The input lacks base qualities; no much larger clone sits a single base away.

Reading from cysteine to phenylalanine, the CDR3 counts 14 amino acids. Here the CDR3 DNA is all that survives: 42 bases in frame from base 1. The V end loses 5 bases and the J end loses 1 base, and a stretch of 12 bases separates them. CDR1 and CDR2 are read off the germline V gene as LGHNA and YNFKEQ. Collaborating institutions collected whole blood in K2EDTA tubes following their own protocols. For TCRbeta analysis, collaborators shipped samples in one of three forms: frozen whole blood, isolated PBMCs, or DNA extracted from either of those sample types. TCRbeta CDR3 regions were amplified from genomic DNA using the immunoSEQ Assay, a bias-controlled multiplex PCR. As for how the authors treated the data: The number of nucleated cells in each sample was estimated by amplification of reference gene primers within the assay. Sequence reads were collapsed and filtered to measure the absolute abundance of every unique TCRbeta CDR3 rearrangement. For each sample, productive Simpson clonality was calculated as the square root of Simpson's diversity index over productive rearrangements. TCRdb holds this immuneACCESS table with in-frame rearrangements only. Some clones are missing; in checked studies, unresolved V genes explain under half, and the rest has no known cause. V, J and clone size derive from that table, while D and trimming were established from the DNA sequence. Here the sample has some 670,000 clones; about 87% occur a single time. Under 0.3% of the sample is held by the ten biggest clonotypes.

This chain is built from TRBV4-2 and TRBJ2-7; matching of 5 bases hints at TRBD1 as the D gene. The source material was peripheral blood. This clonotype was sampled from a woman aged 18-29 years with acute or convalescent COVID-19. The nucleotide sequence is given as TGTGCCAGCAGCTTTAGGGGCCTTTCCTACGAGCAGTACTTC. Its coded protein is CASSFRGLSYEQYF.